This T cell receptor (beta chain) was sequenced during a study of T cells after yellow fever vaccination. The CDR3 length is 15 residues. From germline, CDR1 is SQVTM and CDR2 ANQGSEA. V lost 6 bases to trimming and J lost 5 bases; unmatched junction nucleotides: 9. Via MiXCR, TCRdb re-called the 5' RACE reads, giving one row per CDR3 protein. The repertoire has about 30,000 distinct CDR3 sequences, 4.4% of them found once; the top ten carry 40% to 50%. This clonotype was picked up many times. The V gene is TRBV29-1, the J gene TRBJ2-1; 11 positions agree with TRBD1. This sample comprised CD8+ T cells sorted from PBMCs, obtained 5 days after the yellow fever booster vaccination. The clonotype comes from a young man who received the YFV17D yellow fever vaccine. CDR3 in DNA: TGCAGCGTCGAGACCGGGACAGGGGGACACAATGAGCAGTTCTTC. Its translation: CSVETGTGGHNEQFF.